Following are 30 T cell receptor beta chains from one sample sequenced in a study of blood T cell repertoires in COVID-19. This table comes from immunoSEQ multiplex PCR, and its TCRdb copy is limited to in-frame clones, with some not included. The sample includes over 25,000 clones, 65% to 90% of them seen just once. Sequenced sample: peripheral blood. Receptors were obtained from a human donor in a cohort sampled during active COVID-19.

The CDR3 coding sequence is TGTGCCAGCAGTTCACACGGCGGGGGATTTAGCGGCTACACCTTC. It yields the protein CASSSHGGGFSGYTF. J is TRBJ1-2 and V is TRBV5-6, with D possibly matching TRBD1 (5 bases). CDR3 size: 15 residues. V shed 5 bases and J shed 8 bases, with 22 bases lying between them. Germline CDR1 is SGHDT and CDR2 is YYEEEE.

The rearrangement uses TRBV12-3 or TRBV12-4 and TRBJ1-1, with 7 bases fitting TRBD1. The CDR3 covers 13 residues. Trimming took 3 bases from V and 3 from J; bases not matched to a gene: 1. CDR3 coding DNA: TGTGCCAGCAGTTTGACAGGGTACACTGAAGCTTTCTTT. Protein product: CASSLTGYTEAFF.

The chain couples TRBV5-1 to TRBJ2-1; 7 positions match TRBD2. The V segment lost 4 bases and the J segment 0 bases; nucleotides outside the gene matches: 10. Germline-derived CDR1 and CDR2 are SGHRS and YFSETQ. CDR3 length equals 17 residues. CDR3 region: CASSPGGTLSSYNEQFF. In DNA form, the CDR3 reads TGCGCCAGCAGCCCGGGGGGTACACTCAGCTCCTACAATGAGCAGTTCTTC.

The rearrangement joins TRBV4-2 to TRBJ1-3; D may be TRBD1 (5 bases). Trimming shortened V by 0 bases and J by 4 bases, and 13 bases separated the two germline ends. From germline, CDR1 is LGHNA and CDR2 YNFKEQ. The CDR3 consists of 16 residues. As DNA, the CDR3 is TGTGCCAGCAGCCAAGATCCGAGCAGGGCCGGAAACACCATATATTTT. This sequence encodes CASSQDPSRAGNTIYF.

In this sample, this clone turned up a few times. The chain combines TRBV6-2 or TRBV6-3 with TRBJ2-2; D might be TRBD2 (6 bases). Germline V gene sequence: CDR1 MNHEY, CDR2 SVGEGT. This CDR3 spans 15 amino acids. V lost 6 bases and J 5 bases, leaving 16 bases between the germline ends. DNA for the CDR3: TGTGCCAGCAGCCCCGTCGGGGGAGAGACCGGGGAGCTGTTTTTT. Translating it yields CASSPVGGETGELFF.

The genes are TRBV7-9 and TRBJ1-1; 7 bases align to TRBD1. This CDR3 has 15 residues. Germline CDR1 and CDR2: SEHNR and FQNEAQ (reference sequence). The V gene end was trimmed by 6 bases and the J gene end by 3 bases; junction bases not matched to a gene: 10. The CDR3 protein is CASSSIWDRDTEAFF. In DNA form, the CDR3 reads TGTGCCAGCAGTTCAATCTGGGACAGAGACACTGAAGCTTTCTTT.

The chain recombines TRBV7-3 with TRBJ2-3; tentatively, D is TRBD2 (5 bases). Deletions cut 4 bases from V and 1 base from J, with 9 bases between. CDR3 length equals 14 residues. Germline V CDR1 and CDR2: SGHTA, FQGTGA. CDR3 coding DNA: TGTGCCAGCAGCTCACTAGACGGCACAGATACGCAGTATTTT. Encoded protein: CASSSLDGTDTQYF.

V is TRBV29-1 and J is TRBJ2-5, with a tentative D call TRBD1 (6 bases). The CDR3 consists of 12 residues. The germline gives CDR1 SQVTM, CDR2 ANQGSEA. The CDR3 protein is CSSSGVGETQYF. The CDR3 bases are TGCAGTAGTTCAGGGGTTGGGGAGACCCAGTACTTC.

The chain is built from TRBV14 and TRBJ2-1; D unresolved. Between the trimmed V and J ends, which lost 4 bases and 0 bases, there was a span of 7 bases. Germline lookup yields CDR1 SGHDN and CDR2 FVKESK. This CDR3 contains 14 residues. The CDR3 coding sequence is TGTGCCAGCAGCCTTTCAGGCTCCTACAATGAGCAGTTCTTC. It codes for CASSLSGSYNEQFF.

The gene calls are TRBV11-2 and TRBJ1-1, with 9 bases lining up with TRBD1. From germline, CDR1 is SGHAT and CDR2 FQNNGV. V lost 5 bases and J lost 4; bases outside the gene matches: 8. The CDR3 is 15 residues long. The CDR3 bases are TGTGCCAGCAGCGGGATGACAGGGGGGGGCACTGAAGCTTTCTTT. This codes for CASSGMTGGGTEAFF.

The rearrangement uses TRBV5-4 and TRBJ2-7, with a weak D call TRBD1 (5 bases). CDR1 and CDR2 from the germline V gene are SGHNT and YYREEE (reference sequence). Trimming shortened V by 0 bases and J by 4 bases, and 8 bases separated the two germline ends. The CDR3 loop spans 13 amino acids. CDR3 sequence reads: CASSLDRIYEQYF. DNA for the CDR3: TGTGCCAGCAGCTTGGACAGGATATACGAGCAGTACTTC.

For the CDR3, the DNA is TGTGCCAGCAGTTCACCGGGACAGACGAGAAACACCATATATTTT. Translation gives CASSSPGQTRNTIYF. The V call is TRBV28, the J call TRBJ1-3; 7 positions agree with TRBD1. This CDR3 is 15 amino acids long. V was clipped by 4 bases and J by 5 bases; unmatched bases: 8. Germline V gene data show CDR1 as MDHEN and CDR2 as SYDVKM.

This chain uses TRBV5-4 with TRBJ2-3; 13 nucleotides match TRBD2. The germline CDR1 and CDR2 sequences are SGHNT and YYREEE (reference sequence). This CDR3 contains 16 residues. The J segment lost 5 bases and the V segment lost 4 bases, leaving 7 bases of the junction unmatched. The CDR3 reads CASSQSLAGGRDTQYF. CDR3 sequence (DNA): TGTGCCAGCAGCCAATCACTAGCGGGGGGGAGAGATACGCAGTATTTT. The variable domain in full, with the rest retrieved from reference TRBV5-4 and TRBJ2-3, is ETGVTQSPTHLIKTRGQQVTLRCSSQSGHNTVSWYQQALGQGPQFIFQYYREEENGRGNFPPRFSGLQFPNYSSELNVNALELDDSALYLCASSQSLAGGRDTQYFGPGTRLTVL.

This clone was detected only a few times. The genes are TRBV7-2 and TRBJ2-7; D might be TRBD1 (5 bases). The germline V gene has CDR1 SGHTA and CDR2 FQGNSA. V lost 5 bases and J lost 3, with 8 bases in between. The CDR3 totals 12 residues. The CDR3 coding sequence is TGTGCCAGCAGCCCAGGGTACTACGAGCAGTACTTC. It encodes CASSPGYYEQYF.

The chain uses TRBV10-3 and TRBJ1-1; tentative D call: TRBD1 (6 bases). The germline CDR1 and CDR2 sequences are ENHRY and SYGVKD. The CDR3 extends over 14 amino acids. Trimming removed 6 bases from V and 0 bases from J, with 11 bases in between. The CDR3 sequence: CAISTGFMNTEAFF. DNA of the CDR3: TGTGCCATCAGCACAGGGTTCATGAACACTGAAGCTTTCTTT.

CDR3 DNA: TGTGCCAGCACTCCCTTAGGGGATTACTACGAGCAGTACTTC. The encoded protein is CASTPLGDYYEQYF. This chain links TRBV6-5 with TRBJ2-7; possible D gene TRBD1, 5 bases. Trimming took off 7 bases at V and 3 bases at J, with 16 bases between the two ends. Germline V gene data show CDR1 as MNHEY and CDR2 as SVGAGI. This CDR3 comprises 14 residues.

Written as DNA, the CDR3 is TGTGCCAGCAGTCCCACCGGGACTCCGGGGCCCCAGCATTTT. It translates to CASSPTGTPGPQHF. The chain has TRBV27 and TRBJ1-5; D is perhaps TRBD1 (5 bases). The CDR3 totals 14 residues. V was trimmed by 5 bases and J by 9 bases, leaving 17 bases between them. Germline loops: CDR1 MNHEY, CDR2 SMNVEV (reference sequence).

The J gene is TRBJ2-3, the V gene TRBV7-2; 7 bases align to TRBD2. CDR3 length: 15 amino acids. The V segment lost 6 bases and the J segment 0 bases; nucleotides outside the gene matches: 6. Germline CDR1 and CDR2: SGHTA and FQGNSA. CDR3 loop: CASRVLRGSTDTQYF. CDR3 DNA sequence: TGTGCCAGCAGGGTGTTGCGGGGGAGCACAGATACGCAGTATTTT.

This rearrangement joins TRBV12-5 to TRBJ2-3; possibly TRBD2 for D (5 bases). The CDR3 is 13 residues long. Germline CDR1 reads LGHNT; CDR2 reads FRNRAP. V lost 5 bases to trimming and J lost 3 bases, with 9 bases between them. CDR3 protein: CASGPRGTDTQYF. Written as DNA, the CDR3 is TGTGCTAGTGGTCCCCGCGGGACAGATACGCAGTATTTT.

The genes are TRBV21-1 and TRBJ2-2; the table names TRBD2, a call not compared with the DNA. TRBV21-1 is reported as a pseudogene. The CDR3 totals 18 residues. The CDR3 loop reads CASSKATSGGASAGELFF. The CDR3 nucleotides read TGTGCCAGCAGCAAAGCGACTAGCGGGGGGGCTTCGGCCGGGGAGCTGTTTTTT.

The rearrangement uses TRBV19 and TRBJ2-1, with 13 nucleotides matching TRBD2. The V and J ends lost 3 bases and 0 bases, in that order; junction bases with no gene match: 8. CDR1 is LNHDA, CDR2 SQIVND, per germline (reference sequence). CDR3 size: 19 residues. The CDR3 sequence is CASSISTSGGAVSYNEQFF. CDR3 nucleotides: TGTGCCAGTAGTATCTCTACTAGCGGGGGGGCCGTCTCCTACAATGAGCAGTTCTTC.

The chain joins TRBV6-1 to TRBJ2-3; tentatively, D is TRBD1 (6 bases). Germline CDR1 and CDR2: MNHNS and SASEGT. V was cut by 3 bases and J by 0 bases, with 13 bases left in between. The CDR3 contains 16 residues. CDR3 loop: CASSDPRGPSTDTQYF. The CDR3 bases are TGTGCCAGCAGTGACCCCAGGGGTCCAAGCACAGATACGCAGTATTTT.

This chain links TRBV6-6 with TRBJ2-2; 7 nucleotides line up with TRBD2. The CDR3 runs to 13 residues. Germline CDR1 is MNHNY and CDR2 is SVGAGI (reference sequence). V lost 6 bases to trimming and J lost 8 bases; unmatched junction nucleotides: 6. The DNA of the CDR3 is TGTGCCAGCAGCCCTCCAGCGGGGGGGGAGCTGTTTTTT. Amino acid sequence: CASSPPAGGELFF.

The rearrangement uses TRBV28 and TRBJ1-3, with 9 positions matching TRBD1. The V and J ends lost 4 bases and 6 bases, in that order; junction bases with no gene match: 7. The CDR3 is made up of 15 amino acids. The germline gives CDR1 MDHEN, CDR2 SYDVKM. The CDR3 nucleotides read TGTGCCAGCAGTTACGGGACAGGGTTTTTAAACACCATATATTTT. Amino acids: CASSYGTGFLNTIYF. Combining the CDR3 with reference TRBV28 and TRBJ1-3 gives the whole variable domain DVKVTQSSRYLVKRTGEKVFLECVQDMDHENMFWYRQDPGLGLRLIYFSYDVKMKEKGDIPEGYSVSREKKERFSLILESASTNQTSMYLCASSYGTGFLNTIYFGEGSWLTVV.

The chain combines TRBV4-2 with TRBJ1-4, with TRBD1 as a possible D gene (5 bases). V was shortened by 1 base and J by 8 bases, with 17 bases between the two germline ends. The CDR3 totals 16 residues. Germline V lookup: CDR1 LGHNA, CDR2 YNFKEQ. The CDR3 DNA follows: TGTGCCAGCAGCCAAGTCGGGGCGGAGGGGAGCGAAAAACTGTTTTTT. Translation: CASSQVGAEGSEKLFF.

The genes are TRBV29-1 and TRBJ2-7; tentative D call: TRBD2 (5 bases). Germline assignment: CDR1 SQVTM and CDR2 ANQGSEA. This CDR3 has 11 residues. Trimming took 4 bases from V and 2 from J, leaving 6 bases between them. The CDR3 sequence is CSVGLTYEQYF. The CDR3 region has the DNA TGCAGCGTTGGACTAACCTACGAGCAGTACTTC.

The gene calls are TRBV6-6 and TRBJ2-1, with TRBD2 identical over 7 bases. The ends lost 2 bases at V and 5 bases at J; junction bases unmatched: 6. The length of the CDR3 is 15 residues. The germline V gene has CDR1 MNHNY and CDR2 SVGAGI (reference sequence). This CDR3 is CASSYGASGHNEQFF. Written as DNA, the CDR3 is TGTGCCAGCAGTTACGGGGCTAGCGGCCACAATGAGCAGTTCTTC.

This clone was observed a handful of times. This rearrangement joins TRBV7-8 to TRBJ1-5; TRBD1 is a possible D gene (5 bases). The V gene lost 5 bases and the J gene lost 3 bases, with 14 bases spanning the gap. The CDR3 is 15 amino acids. Germline V CDR1 and CDR2: SGHVS, FQNEAQ. The CDR3 reads CASSLGQGYNQPQHF. The CDR3 DNA reads as TGTGCCAGCAGCCTGGGGCAGGGTTACAATCAGCCCCAGCATTTT.

The table lists this clone with a count of one. The chain carries TRBV6-5 and TRBJ2-7; no reliable D call. There are 15 residues in the CDR3. Germline-derived CDR1 and CDR2 are MNHEY and SVGAGI. Trimming took 6 bases from V and 2 from J, leaving 17 bases between them. This chain's CDR3 is CASRELSFTAYEQYF. The DNA for the CDR3 is TGTGCCAGCAGAGAGTTATCCTTTACAGCCTACGAGCAGTACTTC.

The chain couples TRBV12-3 or TRBV12-4 to TRBJ2-3; TRBD1 matches 9 bases. This CDR3 contains 12 residues. V gave up 6 bases and J gave up 7 bases; unmatched junction bases: 2. The DNA of the CDR3 is TGTGCCAGCAGAAACAGGGGGCATACGCAGTATTTT. This gives the protein CASRNRGHTQYF.